This T cell receptor beta chain stems from a study of beta chain features in type 1 diabetes. This clone showed up just a few times. The sample carries other DNA sequences with the same CDR3. Investigators reverse transcribed all isolated RNA, so they sequenced expressed TCRB transcripts. The method was immunoSEQ multiplex PCR; TCRdb's version includes in-frame clones alone and lacks a portion of them. The sample contains hundreds of thousands of clones, under 8.5% of which appear only once. The sample taken for sequencing was central memory CD4+ T cells from blood. The clonotype comes from a woman aged 18-29 years in good health.

CDR3 DNA: TGCAGCGTTGAGGGCAGGGGCCGAAACTATGGCTACACCTTC. It translates to CSVEGRGRNYGYTF. The gene calls are TRBV29-1 and TRBJ1-2; TRBD1 is a possible D gene (6 bases). Trimming removed 3 bases from V and 2 bases from J, with 13 bases in between. Germline-derived CDR1 and CDR2 are SQVTM and ANQGSEA. The CDR3 covers 14 residues.